This is a list of T cell receptor beta chains from one sample in a study of blood T cell repertoires in COVID-19. Here immunoSEQ multiplex PCR was the method, and the copy in TCRdb shows in-frame clones only, minus some. The sample carries about 190,000 clones, around 90% recorded once. Sequenced input: peripheral blood. The receptors come from a middle-aged man with acute or convalescent COVID-19. Both conserved end residues are part of each CDR3. Fields, in order: D gene, V gene, clone size, J gene, CDR3 protein, CDR3 DNA. The D gene is left open where the match is weak. Clone size is shown for a subset of rows, as once, few, many or a class of expanded clone.

-,TRBV27,-,TRBJ2-3,CASSLRGPPDTQYF,TGTGCCAGCAGTTTACGTGGCCCCCCGGATACGCAGTATTTT
TRBD1,TRBV6-5,-,TRBJ2-3,CAVRQGNTDTQYF,TGTGCCGTCCGACAGGGCAACACAGATACGCAGTATTTT
-,TRBV7-9,-,TRBJ1-1,CASSRTDTEAFF,TGTGCCAGCAGCCGTACAGACACTGAAGCTTTCTTT
TRBD1,TRBV4-1,-,TRBJ1-5,CASSQFPGQGLKPQHF,TGCGCCAGCAGCCAATTCCCGGGACAGGGCCTGAAGCCCCAGCATTTT
TRBD1,TRBV7-2,-,TRBJ1-1,CASSMTSTGGTEAFF,TGTGCCAGCAGCATGACTTCGACAGGGGGCACTGAAGCTTTCTTT
-,TRBV10-1,-,TRBJ2-2,CASSVRTELGELFF,TGCGCCAGCAGTGTTCGGACAGAGCTCGGGGAGCTGTTTTTT
-,TRBV19,-,TRBJ1-6,CASSKMTGLDNSPLHF,TGTGCCAGTAGTAAGATGACAGGTTTGGATAATTCACCCCTCCACTTT
-,TRBV29-1,-,TRBJ2-3,CSVEGSSDSQYF,TGCAGCGTTGAAGGGTCTAGCGATTCGCAGTATTTT
-,TRBV9,few,TRBJ2-1,CASSPEGEEQFF,TGTGCCAGCAGCCCCGAGGGGGAGGAGCAGTTCTTC
TRBD1,TRBV6-5,few,TRBJ1-5,CASTQRQGGQPQHF,TGTGCCAGCACCCAGCGACAGGGGGGTCAGCCCCAGCATTTT
TRBD1,TRBV28,-,TRBJ1-6,CASSLIRGNSPLHF,TGTGCCAGCAGTTTGATCAGGGGGAATTCACCCCTCCACTTT
-,TRBV5-1,-,TRBJ2-7,CASSGGTSYEQYF,TGCGCCAGCAGCGGAGGAACCTCCTACGAGCAGTACTTC
-,TRBV5-6,-,TRBJ2-4,CASNTAETRNIQYF,TGTGCCAGCAACACGGCAGAGACAAGAAACATTCAGTACTTC
TRBD1,TRBV5-6,once,TRBJ1-2,CASSTGGSYGYTF,TGTGCCAGCAGTACAGGGGGCTCCTATGGCTACACCTTC
-,TRBV5-1,-,TRBJ2-7,CASSSGDGNYEQYF,TGCGCCAGCAGCTCGGGGGACGGGAACTACGAGCAGTACTTC
-,TRBV4-1,-,TRBJ2-5,CASRQSGLLMETQYF,TGCGCCAGCAGGCAGTCCGGACTCCTTATGGAGACCCAGTACTTC
-,TRBV19,-,TRBJ2-1,CASSIEEIPEQFF,TGTGCCAGTAGTATAGAGGAGATCCCTGAGCAGTTCTTC
-,TRBV28,-,TRBJ1-5,CASSLTGQPQHF,TGTGCCAGCAGTTTAACGGGTCAGCCCCAGCATTTT
-,TRBV5-4,-,TRBJ1-3,CASSLGYSQSSGNTIYF,TGTGCCAGCAGCTTGGGATACAGCCAGAGCTCTGGAAACACCATATATTTT
TRBD1,TRBV7-8,-,TRBJ1-1,CASSLVSAGEQGTNTEAFF,TGTGCCAGCAGCTTAGTTAGTGCGGGTGAACAGGGGACGAACACTGAAGCTTTCTTT
TRBD2,TRBV6-6,-,TRBJ2-1,CASSNSGSSGNEQFF,TGTGCCAGCAGCAATAGCGGGAGTTCGGGCAATGAGCAGTTCTTC
-,TRBV28,-,TRBJ1-6,CASSGVNSPLHF,TGTGCCAGCTCGGGAGTTAATTCACCCCTCCACTTT
-,TRBV19,-,TRBJ1-3,CASSIGDTRNTIYF,TGTGCCAGTAGTATAGGGGACACGAGAAACACCATATATTTT
TRBD1,TRBV19,-,TRBJ1-5,CASSGTGGRQPQHF,TGTGCCAGTAGCGGGACAGGGGGCCGCCAGCCCCAGCATTTT
TRBD1,TRBV11-2,-,TRBJ1-2,CASSLRDRGYTF,TGTGCCAGCAGCCTCCGGGACAGAGGCTACACCTTC
-,TRBV7-9,many,TRBJ2-7,CASSFSDPPQQYF,TGTGCCAGCAGCTTTAGCGATCCCCCTCAGCAGTACTTC
-,TRBV10-2,-,TRBJ2-2,CASSGGSGVTNTGELFF,TGCGCCAGCAGTGGAGGGTCAGGGGTTACGAACACCGGGGAGCTGTTTTTT
-,TRBV4-3,-,TRBJ1-1,CASSQNPGDTEAFF,TGCGCCAGCAGCCAAAATCCAGGGGACACTGAAGCTTTCTTT
-,TRBV29-1,-,TRBJ1-1,CSVANTEAFF,TGCAGCGTGGCGAACACTGAAGCTTTCTTT
-,TRBV5-4,-,TRBJ2-1,CASSLVGGSYNEQFF,TGTGCCAGCAGCTTGGTGGGGGGCTCCTACAATGAGCAGTTCTTC
-,TRBV19,-,TRBJ1-5,CASSLGQQRDYQPQHF,TGTGCCAGTAGCCTCGGACAGCAAAGGGATTATCAGCCCCAGCATTTT
-,TRBV5-1,-,TRBJ2-3,CASGPQGWGPDTQYF,TGCGCCAGCGGGCCTCAGGGTTGGGGGCCAGATACGCAGTATTTT
TRBD2,TRBV7-2,-,TRBJ2-5,CASSLGTSWETQYF,TGTGCCAGCAGCTTGGGGACTAGTTGGGAGACCCAGTACTTC
-,TRBV7-8,-,TRBJ1-1,CASSLGRNTEAFF,TGTGCCAGCAGCTTAGGCAGGAACACTGAAGCTTTCTTT
-,TRBV7-2,-,TRBJ2-3,CASTVSGVDTQYF,TGTGCCAGCACAGTGTCAGGGGTAGATACGCAGTATTTT
-,TRBV30,-,TRBJ2-5,CAWRSRETQYF,TGTGCCTGGAGATCGAGGGAGACCCAGTACTTC
-,TRBV4-2,-,TRBJ2-2,CASSQPPRRNTGELFF,TGTGCCAGCAGCCAACCCCCCAGGCGAAACACCGGGGAGCTGTTTTTT
TRBD1,TRBV27,-,TRBJ1-1,CASSRQRGTGEAFF,TGTGCCAGCAGCAGACAAAGGGGGACAGGGGAGGCTTTCTTT
-,TRBV3-1/TRBV3-2,-,TRBJ2-3,CASSQADTQYF,TGTGCCAGCAGCCAAGCGGATACGCAGTATTTT
TRBD1,TRBV4-2,-,TRBJ1-2,CASRTTGDYGYTF,TGTGCCAGCAGGACGACAGGGGACTATGGCTACACCTTC
TRBD2,TRBV13,-,TRBJ2-4,CASSSSGRAVENIQYF,TGTGCCAGCAGCTCGAGCGGGAGGGCCGTGGAAAACATTCAGTACTTC